This TCR beta chain was recovered during a study of radiotherapy plus CTLA-4 blockade in lung cancer. Study in general: The study recorded objective responses in around a sixth of patients and disease control in approximately 31%.

The study's findings and limits: Radiotherapy with ipilimumab was followed by blood expansion of tumor-derived clones. The best predictor of response was reported to be early blood T cell clone dynamics, with interferon-beta.

Focal radiation plus CTLA-4 blockade with ipilimumab was given to patients with chemo-refractory metastatic non-small-cell lung cancer. CDR1 and CDR2 from the germline V gene are SGHNT and YYREEE (reference sequence). This CDR3 contains 15 residues. V was clipped by 4 bases and J by 0 bases, with 11 bases between them. This clone is a singleton in its sample. Its target is not known. The protocol was immunoSEQ multiplex PCR, while the TCRdb copy is restricted to in-frame clones and leaves out a portion. The sample yields about 62,000 clones, approximately 75% seen once. The sample consisted of peripheral blood, taken from a patient treated with radiotherapy plus ipilimumab. This clonotype was sampled from a human donor with non-small cell lung cancer who had a complete response to radiotherapy plus ipilimumab. The rearrangement joins TRBV5-4 to TRBJ2-1; D not resolved. The CDR3: CASSPPLGSYNEQFF. The CDR3 nucleotides are TGTGCCAGCAGCCCCCCCCTCGGCTCCTACAATGAGCAGTTCTTC.